The 18 T cell receptor beta chains presented below share a single source sample, sequenced in a study of Graves' ophthalmopathy and Graves' hyperthyroidism. CDR3 regions of TCR beta were amplified from RNA transcripts. The authors performed first-round RT-PCR with HTBI primers and then a second-round multiplex PCR. One entry per CDR3 protein, called by TCRdb with MiXCR from the multiplex PCR reads. The data show around 1,000,000 distinct CDR3 sequences, around a third seen once. The sample comprised peripheral blood or thyroid tissue (not recorded which). These receptor sequences come from an adult man with Graves' hyperthyroidism.

This clonotype was seen only a few times. The DNA for the CDR3 is TGCAGCGTTGTGCGGAACACCATATATTTT. This encodes CSVVRNTIYF. The rearrangement links TRBV29-1 to TRBJ1-3; no clear D gene. CDR3 size: 10 residues. V shed 4 bases and J shed 7 bases, with 5 bases lying between them. In germline, CDR1 is SQVTM, CDR2 ANQGSEA.

This clonotype showed up many times. The chain uses TRBV14 and TRBJ2-7, with a tentative D call TRBD1 (5 bases). This CDR3 is 15 amino acids long. Deletions cut 0 bases from V and 4 bases from J, with 13 bases between. Germline CDR1 is SGHDN and CDR2 is FVKESK. As DNA, the CDR3 is TGTGCCAGCAGCCAAGACAGACAGTTTAGGTACGAGCAGTACTTC. This translates into CASSQDRQFRYEQYF.

The chain joins TRBV29-1 to TRBJ2-1, with 13 bases that match TRBD2. The CDR3 is 14 residues long. Germline CDR1 reads SQVTM; CDR2 reads ANQGSEA. V gave up 4 bases and J gave up 5 bases; unmatched junction bases: 2. CDR3 sequence: CSVGGLAGNNEQFF. CDR3 nucleotide sequence: TGCAGCGTTGGGGGACTAGCGGGAAACAATGAGCAGTTCTTC.

This chain uses TRBV20-1 with TRBJ2-5; TRBD2 agrees at 9 bases. Trimming took 6 bases from V and 4 from J; bases not matched to a gene: 12. Germline V gene sequence: CDR1 DFQATT, CDR2 SNEGSKA (reference sequence). The CDR3 runs to 15 residues. CDR3 residues: CSAYGTSNWGETQYF. The CDR3 nucleotides read TGCAGTGCCTATGGGACTAGCAACTGGGGAGAGACCCAGTACTTC.

This clonotype was detected many times. The chain has TRBV19 and TRBJ2-5; D is undetermined. The CDR3 runs 13 residues. Germline CDR1 is LNHDA and CDR2 is SQIVND (reference sequence). Trimming cost V 7 bases and J 3 bases, with 12 bases left between them. As DNA, the CDR3 is TGTGCCAGTACTCGAGGCAGAGAAGAGACCCAGTACTTC. Translation gives CASTRGREETQYF.

The table lists this clonotype with many counts. The CDR3 protein is CSAAWLGGESPLHF. The DNA for the CDR3 is TGCAGTGCTGCCTGGTTAGGGGGCGAATCACCCCTCCACTTT. The chain combines TRBV20-1 with TRBJ1-6; 7 bases map to TRBD1. The J segment lost 10 bases and the V segment lost 5 bases, leaving 11 bases of the junction unmatched. Germline V CDR1 and CDR2: DFQATT, SNEGSKA (reference sequence). The CDR3 length is 14 residues.

The chain employs TRBV9 and TRBJ2-7; no definite D call. The CDR3 is 12 amino acids. Trimming took 10 bases from V and 1 from J, leaving 12 bases between them. Germline CDR1 is SGDLS and CDR2 is YYNGEE. In nucleotides, the CDR3 is TGTGCCCCGGTAGGGCCGTCCTACGAGCAGTACTTC. It is translated as CAPVGPSYEQYF.

At least ten counts were recorded for this clonotype. The chain carries TRBV20-1 and TRBJ2-2; D gene uncertain. With 6 bases removed from V and 4 bases from J, the gap between germline ends came to 6 bases. The CDR3 has 11 amino acids. CDR1 is DFQATT, CDR2 SNEGSKA, per germline (reference sequence). CDR3 bases: TGCAGTGCCCCATTCACCGGGGAGCTGTTTTTT. It yields the protein CSAPFTGELFF.

This chain links TRBV6-2 or TRBV6-3 with TRBJ2-7; tentative D call: TRBD1 (6 bases). This CDR3 region has 15 residues. Germline V gives CDR1 MNHEY, CDR2 SVGEGT. The V gene lost 0 bases and the J gene lost 6 bases, with 15 bases spanning the gap. The CDR3 DNA reads as TGTGCCAGCAGTTACTCCGGGACACCCCAGGGCGAGCAGTACTTC. Encoded protein: CASSYSGTPQGEQYF.

This clonotype was found a few times. The chain employs TRBV6-5 and TRBJ2-7, with 8 bases lining up with TRBD2. Germline V gene data show CDR1 as MNHEY and CDR2 as SVGAGI. The CDR3 consists of 14 residues. With 5 bases clipped from V and 2 bases from J, the junction kept 5 bases outside the gene matches. The CDR3 loop is CASSRTSSTYEQYF. CDR3 nucleotide sequence: TGTGCCAGCAGTAGGACTAGCAGCACCTACGAGCAGTACTTC.

The rearrangement links TRBV7-6 to TRBJ2-7; possibly TRBD1 or TRBD2 for D (5 bases each). Germline-derived CDR1 and CDR2 are SGHVS and FNYEAQ. CDR3 length equals 13 residues. The V end lost 5 bases, the J end lost 5 bases, and 13 bases lay between the germline ends. The chain's CDR3 is CASSSSGTDEQYF. CDR3 in DNA: TGTGCCAGCAGCAGCTCCGGGACGGACGAGCAGTACTTC.

Concerning this clonotype itself: One junction end disagrees with the germline gene, perhaps due to a read error. The V and J genes are TRBV7-2 and TRBJ2-5; possible D gene TRBD2, 6 bases. The germline gives CDR1 SGHTA, CDR2 FQGNSA. The CDR3 has 14 residues. Here the CDR3 DNA reads TGTGCCAACAGCCCGAAGCGGGTCGTTGAGACCCAGTACTTC. Its protein is CANSPKRVVETQYF.

Notes on this clonotype: Compared with germline, one end of the junction differs, possibly owing to a read error. The chain joins TRBV9 to TRBJ2-7; 7 bases match TRBD1. In germline, CDR1 is SGDLS, CDR2 YYNGEE. This CDR3 contains 15 residues. CDR3 coding DNA: TGTGCCAGCAGCGCTACAGGGGATTTGCGCTACGAGCAGTGCTTC. Translation: CASSATGDLRYEQCF.

This clonotype was detected a few times. V gene TRBV10-3 combines with J gene TRBJ1-5; no firm D call. Trimming left V 10 bases short and J 0 bases short, with 25 bases between. The CDR3 spans 18 residues. Germline V gene sequence: CDR1 ENHRY, CDR2 SYGVKD. The CDR3 DNA is TGTGCCAGCAGAGAAAACCTTGGCGGGCAGAGTAGCAATCAGCCCCAGCATTTT. It encodes CASRENLGGQSSNQPQHF.

The rearrangement joins TRBV29-1 to TRBJ2-5, with a tentative D call TRBD1 (6 bases). The CDR3 spans 16 residues. Trimming shortened V by 4 bases and J by 3 bases, and 21 bases separated the two germline ends. Germline values: CDR1 SQVTM, CDR2 ANQGSEA. CDR3 loop: CSVVPGGTGLKETQYF. CDR3 bases: TGCAGCGTTGTGCCCGGAGGAACAGGGTTGAAAGAGACCCAGTACTTC.

V usage is TRBV28 and J usage is TRBJ2-2, with D maybe TRBD1 (6 bases). The CDR3 has 17 residues. The germline V and J ends were trimmed by 6 bases and 4 bases, with 21 bases remaining between them. Per the germline V gene, CDR1 is MDHEN and CDR2 is SYDVKM. CDR3 in amino acids: CASSRRVPGVGTGELFF. CDR3 DNA sequence: TGTGCCAGCAGCCGTAGGGTTCCAGGGGTGGGCACCGGGGAGCTGTTTTTT.

This clonotype was seen many times. The chain combines TRBV29-1 with TRBJ1-2; TRBD1 matches at 7 bases. The junction had 15 bases not matched to a gene; V was cut back by 3 bases and J by 8 bases. CDR1 SQVTM and CDR2 ANQGSEA come from the germline V gene. The CDR3 is made up of 15 amino acids. This CDR3 is CSVDGGDRTRWGYTF. The CDR3 bases are TGCAGCGTTGATGGGGGGGACAGAACACGCTGGGGCTACACCTTC.

This clonotype turned up a few times. The rearrangement uses TRBV24-1 and TRBJ1-1; a weak D match, TRBD1 (5 bases). V gave up 2 bases and J gave up 11 bases, with 20 bases separating them. Germline loops: CDR1 KGHDR, CDR2 SFDVKD. The length of the CDR3 is 15 residues. CDR3 sequence: CATSDSSTSRGKAFF. In nucleotides, the CDR3 is TGTGCCACCAGTGATTCATCCACCTCACGGGGGAAGGCTTTCTTT.